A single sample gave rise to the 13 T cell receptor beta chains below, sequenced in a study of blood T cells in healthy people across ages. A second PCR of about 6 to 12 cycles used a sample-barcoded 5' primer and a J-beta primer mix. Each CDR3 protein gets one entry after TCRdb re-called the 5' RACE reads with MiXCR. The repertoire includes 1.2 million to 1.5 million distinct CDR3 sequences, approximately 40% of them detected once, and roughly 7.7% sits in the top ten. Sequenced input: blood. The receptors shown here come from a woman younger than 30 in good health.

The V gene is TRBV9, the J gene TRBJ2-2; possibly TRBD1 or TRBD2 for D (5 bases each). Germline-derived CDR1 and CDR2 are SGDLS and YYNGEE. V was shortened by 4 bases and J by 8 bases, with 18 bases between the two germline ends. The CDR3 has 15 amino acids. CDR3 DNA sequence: TGTGCCAGCAGCACGGGACGAAGCACCGGAGGGGAGCTGTTTTTT. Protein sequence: CASSTGRSTGGELFF.

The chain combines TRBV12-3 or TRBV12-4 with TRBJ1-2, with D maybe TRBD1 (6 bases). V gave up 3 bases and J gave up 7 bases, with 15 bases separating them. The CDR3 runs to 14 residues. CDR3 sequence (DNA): TGTGCCAGCAGTTTTAACGGGGGGGCGAGTGGCTACACCTTC. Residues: CASSFNGGASGYTF.

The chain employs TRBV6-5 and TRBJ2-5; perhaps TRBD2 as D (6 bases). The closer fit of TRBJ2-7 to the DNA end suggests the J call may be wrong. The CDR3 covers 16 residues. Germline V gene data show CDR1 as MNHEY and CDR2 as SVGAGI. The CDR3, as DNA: TGTGCCAGCACCAGTTCCCCGGGACTTGGGATCTACGAGCAGTACTTC. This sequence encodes CASTSSPGLGIYEQYF.

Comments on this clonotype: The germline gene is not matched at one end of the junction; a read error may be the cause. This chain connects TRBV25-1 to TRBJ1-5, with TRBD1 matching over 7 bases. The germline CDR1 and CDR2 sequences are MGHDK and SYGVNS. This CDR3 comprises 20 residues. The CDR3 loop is CASSPLSQGGKLHSNHPQHF. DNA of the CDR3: TGTGCCAGCAGTCCCCTCTCCCAGGGGGGGAAACTGCATAGCAATCACCCCCAGCATTTT.

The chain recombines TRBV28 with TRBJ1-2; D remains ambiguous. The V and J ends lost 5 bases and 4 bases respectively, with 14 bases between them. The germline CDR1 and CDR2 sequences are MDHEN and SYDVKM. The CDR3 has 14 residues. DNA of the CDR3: TGTGCCAGCAGTAACCACACCATTCCCTATGGCTACACCTTC. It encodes CASSNHTIPYGYTF.

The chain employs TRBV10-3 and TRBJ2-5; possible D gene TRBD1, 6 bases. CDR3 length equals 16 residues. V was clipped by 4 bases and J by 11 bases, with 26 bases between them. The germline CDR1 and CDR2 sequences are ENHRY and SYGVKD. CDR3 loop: CAISGNAAGAYNEQYF. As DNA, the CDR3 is TGTGCCATCAGTGGAAACGCGGCAGGGGCCTACAATGAGCAGTACTTC.

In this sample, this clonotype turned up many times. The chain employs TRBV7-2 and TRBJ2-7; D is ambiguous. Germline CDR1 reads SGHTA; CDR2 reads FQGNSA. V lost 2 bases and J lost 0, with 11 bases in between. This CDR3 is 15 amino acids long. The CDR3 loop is CASSLIAGSSYEQYF. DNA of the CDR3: TGTGCCAGCAGCTTAATCGCCGGGTCCTCCTACGAGCAGTACTTC.

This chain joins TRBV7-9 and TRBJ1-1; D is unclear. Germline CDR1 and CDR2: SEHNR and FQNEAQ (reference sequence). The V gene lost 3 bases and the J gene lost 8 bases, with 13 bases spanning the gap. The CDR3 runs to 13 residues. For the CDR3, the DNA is TGTGCCAGCAGCTTTGACGGGCACCCCGAAGCTTTCTTT. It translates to CASSFDGHPEAFF.

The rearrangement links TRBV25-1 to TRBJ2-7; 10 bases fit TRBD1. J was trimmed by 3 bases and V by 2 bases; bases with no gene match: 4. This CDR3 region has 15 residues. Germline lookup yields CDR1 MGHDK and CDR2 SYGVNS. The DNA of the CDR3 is TGTGCCAGCAGTGAACGATGGACAGGGGGCTACGAGCAGTACTTC. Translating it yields CASSERWTGGYEQYF.

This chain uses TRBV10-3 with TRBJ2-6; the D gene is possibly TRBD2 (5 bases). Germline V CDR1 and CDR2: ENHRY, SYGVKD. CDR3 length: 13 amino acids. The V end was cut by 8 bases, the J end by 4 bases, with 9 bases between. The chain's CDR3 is CAILTGGANVLTF. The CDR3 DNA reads TGTGCCATCCTAACGGGAGGGGCCAACGTCCTGACTTTC.

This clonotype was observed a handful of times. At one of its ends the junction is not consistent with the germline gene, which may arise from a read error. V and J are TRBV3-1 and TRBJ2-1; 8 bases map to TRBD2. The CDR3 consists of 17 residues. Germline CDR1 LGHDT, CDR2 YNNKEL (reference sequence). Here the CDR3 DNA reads TGTGCCAGCAGCCAAGACCCTACTAGCGGCTCCGACAATGAGCAGTTCTTC. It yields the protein CASSQDPTSGSDNEQFF.

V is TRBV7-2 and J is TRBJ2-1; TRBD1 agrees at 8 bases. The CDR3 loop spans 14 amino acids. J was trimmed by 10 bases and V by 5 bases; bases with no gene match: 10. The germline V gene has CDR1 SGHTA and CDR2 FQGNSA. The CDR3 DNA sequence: TGTGCCAGCAGCAGCGGACAGGGACGGTCCGAGCAGTTCTTC. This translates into CASSSGQGRSEQFF.

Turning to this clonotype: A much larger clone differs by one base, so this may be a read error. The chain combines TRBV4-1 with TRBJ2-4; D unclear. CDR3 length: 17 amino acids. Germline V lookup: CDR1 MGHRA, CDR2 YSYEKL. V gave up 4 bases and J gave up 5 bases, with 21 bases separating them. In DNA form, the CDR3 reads TGCGCCAGCAGCCCGCTCGCCCTACCCAACCGCCAAAACATTCAGTACTTC. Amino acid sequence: CASSPLALPNRQNIQYF.